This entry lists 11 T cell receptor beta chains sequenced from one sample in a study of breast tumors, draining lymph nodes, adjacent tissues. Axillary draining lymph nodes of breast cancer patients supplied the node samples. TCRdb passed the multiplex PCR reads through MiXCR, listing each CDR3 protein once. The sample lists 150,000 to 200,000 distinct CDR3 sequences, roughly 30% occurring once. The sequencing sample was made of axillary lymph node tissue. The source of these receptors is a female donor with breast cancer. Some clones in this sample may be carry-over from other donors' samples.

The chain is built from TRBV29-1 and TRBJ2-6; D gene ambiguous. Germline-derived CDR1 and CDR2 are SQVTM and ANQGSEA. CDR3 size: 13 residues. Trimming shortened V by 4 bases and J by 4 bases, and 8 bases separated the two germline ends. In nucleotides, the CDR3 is TGCAGCGTTGGGTCGGGCGGGGCCAACGTCCTGACTTTC. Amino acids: CSVGSGGANVLTF.

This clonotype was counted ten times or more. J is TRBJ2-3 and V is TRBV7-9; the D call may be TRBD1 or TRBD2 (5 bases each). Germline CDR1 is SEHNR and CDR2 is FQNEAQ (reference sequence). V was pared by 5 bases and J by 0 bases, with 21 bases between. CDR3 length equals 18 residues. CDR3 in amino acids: CASSDSTWGTPSTDTQYF. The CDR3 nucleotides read TGTGCCAGCAGCGACAGTACCTGGGGGACCCCTAGCACAGATACGCAGTATTTT.

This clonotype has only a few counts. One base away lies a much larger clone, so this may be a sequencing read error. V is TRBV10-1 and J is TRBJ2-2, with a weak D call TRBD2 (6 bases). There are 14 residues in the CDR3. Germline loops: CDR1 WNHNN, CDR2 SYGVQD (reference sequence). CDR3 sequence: CASRPTLGTGGLFF. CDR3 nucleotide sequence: TGCGCCAGCAGGCCAACTCTGGGGACCGGGGGGCTGTTTTTT.

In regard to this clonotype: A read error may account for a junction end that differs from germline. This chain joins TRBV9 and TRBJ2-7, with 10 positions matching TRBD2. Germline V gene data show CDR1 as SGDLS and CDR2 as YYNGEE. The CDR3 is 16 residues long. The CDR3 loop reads CASGVTGSGRSYEQYF. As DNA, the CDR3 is TGTGCCAGCGGCGTCACAGGTAGCGGGAGGTCCTACGAGCAGTACTTC.

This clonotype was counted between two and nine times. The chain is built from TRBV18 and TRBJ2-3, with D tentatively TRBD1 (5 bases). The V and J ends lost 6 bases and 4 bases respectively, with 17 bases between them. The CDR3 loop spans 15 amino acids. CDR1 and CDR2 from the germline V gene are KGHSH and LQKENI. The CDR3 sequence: CASSRNTGTSDTQYF. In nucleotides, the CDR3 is TGTGCCAGCTCCCGCAACACAGGTACCTCAGATACGCAGTATTTT.

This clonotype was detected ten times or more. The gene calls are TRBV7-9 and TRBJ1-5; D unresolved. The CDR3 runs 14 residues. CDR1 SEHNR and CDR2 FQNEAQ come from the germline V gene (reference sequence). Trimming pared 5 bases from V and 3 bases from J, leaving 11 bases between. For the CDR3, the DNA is TGTGCCAGCAGCCAAACGGGGTCCAATCAGCCCCAGCATTTT. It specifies CASSQTGSNQPQHF.

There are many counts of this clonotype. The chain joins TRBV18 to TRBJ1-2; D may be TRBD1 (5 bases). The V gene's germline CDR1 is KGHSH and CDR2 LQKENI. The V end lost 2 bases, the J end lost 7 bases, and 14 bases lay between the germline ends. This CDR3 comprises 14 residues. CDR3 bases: TGTGCCAGCTCACCAGCGAGCCAGGGATCTGGCTACACCTTC. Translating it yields CASSPASQGSGYTF. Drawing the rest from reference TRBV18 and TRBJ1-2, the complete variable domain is NAGVMQNPRHLVRRRGQEARLRCSPMKGHSHVYWYRQLPEEGLKFMVYLQKENIIDESGMPKERFSAEFPKEGPSILRIQQVVRGDSAAYFCASSPASQGSGYTFGSGTRLTVV.

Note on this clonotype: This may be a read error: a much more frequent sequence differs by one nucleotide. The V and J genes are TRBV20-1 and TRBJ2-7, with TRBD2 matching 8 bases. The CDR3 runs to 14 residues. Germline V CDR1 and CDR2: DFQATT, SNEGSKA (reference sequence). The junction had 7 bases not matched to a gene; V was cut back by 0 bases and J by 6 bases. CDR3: CSARDFSGDSEQYF. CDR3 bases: TGCAGTGCTAGAGATTTTAGCGGGGACTCCGAGCAGTACTTC.

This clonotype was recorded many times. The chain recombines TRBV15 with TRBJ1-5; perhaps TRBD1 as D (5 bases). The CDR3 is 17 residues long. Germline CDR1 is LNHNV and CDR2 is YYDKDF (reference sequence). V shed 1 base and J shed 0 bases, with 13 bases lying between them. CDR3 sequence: CATSRAPGTYSNQPQHF. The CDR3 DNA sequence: TGTGCCACCAGCAGAGCCCCCGGGACCTATAGCAATCAGCCCCAGCATTTT.

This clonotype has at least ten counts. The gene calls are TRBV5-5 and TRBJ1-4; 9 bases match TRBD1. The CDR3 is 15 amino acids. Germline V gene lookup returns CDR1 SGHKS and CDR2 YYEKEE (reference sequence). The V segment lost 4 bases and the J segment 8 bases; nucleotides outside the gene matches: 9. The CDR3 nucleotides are TGTGCCAGCAGCAGAAACAGGGGGCAGGGAGAAAAACTGTTTTTT. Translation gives CASSRNRGQGEKLFF.

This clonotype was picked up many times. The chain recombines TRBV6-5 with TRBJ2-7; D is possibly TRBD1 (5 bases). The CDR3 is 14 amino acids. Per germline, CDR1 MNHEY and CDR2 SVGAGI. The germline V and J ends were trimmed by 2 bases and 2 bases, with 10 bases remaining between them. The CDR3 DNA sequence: TGTGCCAGCAGTTACGGCGCAGGGCCCTACGAGCAGTACTTC. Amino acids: CASSYGAGPYEQYF.